The 17 T cell receptor beta chains below were found in one sample sequenced in a study of PD-L1 blockade in urothelial cancer. Assay: immunoSEQ multiplex PCR; the TCRdb copy retains only in-frame clones and omits some. The sample has 30,000 to 45,000 clones; about four fifths are singletons. The sample was PBMCs, taken around atezolizumab (anti-PD-L1) treatment. The origin of the receptors is a man in his sixties with urothelial cancer.

The chain has TRBV15 and TRBJ2-3; TRBD2 is a possible D gene (6 bases). Germline V gene lookup returns CDR1 LNHNV and CDR2 YYDKDF (reference sequence). The CDR3 runs 16 residues. Trimming removed 2 bases from V and 1 base from J, with 13 bases in between. CDR3 sequence: CATSRIGGAGTDTQYF. CDR3 in DNA: TGTGCCACCAGCAGAATAGGCGGGGCTGGCACAGATACGCAGTATTTT.

The chain has TRBV6-1 and TRBJ2-1; weak D call: TRBD1 (6 bases). The CDR3 loop spans 14 amino acids. The germline V gene encodes CDR1 MNHNS and CDR2 SASEGT. V lost 10 bases and J lost 5, with 18 bases in between. In DNA form, the CDR3 reads TGTGCCATTAGCCGGGACATCACTCACAATGAGCAGTTCTTC. This sequence encodes CAISRDITHNEQFF.

The gene calls are TRBV20-1 and TRBJ2-1; 9 bases map to TRBD2. The CDR3 extends over 11 amino acids. Germline V CDR1 and CDR2: DFQATT, SNEGSKA (reference sequence). In DNA, the CDR3 is TGCAGGACTAGCGGCCAGAATGAGCAGTTCTTC. As protein: CRTSGQNEQFF.

The chain uses TRBV7-2 and TRBJ1-1, with 9 bases lining up with TRBD1. The J segment lost 4 bases and the V segment lost 3 bases, leaving 9 bases of the junction unmatched. CDR1 and CDR2 (germline): SGHTA, FQGNSA. This CDR3 has 16 amino acids. The CDR3 DNA reads TGTGCCAGCAGCTTTACTCCGGGACAGGGTAGCACTGAAGCTTTCTTT. Its protein product is CASSFTPGQGSTEAFF.

The CDR3 region has the DNA TGCGCCAGCAGCCAGCAGGGAATGGCCACTGAAGCTTTCTTT. It codes for CASSQQGMATEAFF. This rearrangement joins TRBV4-1 to TRBJ1-1; possible D gene TRBD1, 5 bases. Deletions cut 3 bases from V and 4 bases from J, with 12 bases between. Germline V lookup: CDR1 MGHRA, CDR2 YSYEKL. The length of the CDR3 is 14 residues.

This clone was counted once. The CDR3 DNA sequence: TGTGCCAGCAGCTTTAGCAGTGATCTGGGAAACACCATATATTTT. The encoded protein is CASSFSSDLGNTIYF. The V and J genes are TRBV7-9 and TRBJ1-3; no clear D gene. V shed 3 bases and J shed 4 bases, with 13 bases lying between them. Germline V gene lookup returns CDR1 SEHNR and CDR2 FQNEAQ (reference sequence). The CDR3 has 15 residues. Complete variable domain (other parts from reference TRBV7-9 and TRBJ1-3): DTGVSQNPRHKITKRGQNVTFRCDPISEHNRLYWYRQTLGQGPEFLTYFQNEAQLEKSRLLSDRFSAERPKGSFSTLEIQRTEQGDSAMYLCASSFSSDLGNTIYFGEGSWLTVV.

V usage is TRBV15 and J usage is TRBJ2-5, with D possibly being TRBD1 (6 bases). CDR1 is LNHNV, CDR2 YYDKDF, per germline (reference sequence). This CDR3 has 15 residues. The V and J ends lost 1 base and 1 base respectively, with 10 bases between them. The DNA of the CDR3 is TGTGCCACCAGCAGAGCACAGGGCAGCCAAGAGACCCAGTACTTC. Protein sequence: CATSRAQGSQETQYF.

The CDR3 DNA sequence: TGTGCCAGCAGCCGAGGGGAGGCAGCTAACACCGGGGAGCTGTTTTTT. Amino acid sequence: CASSRGEAANTGELFF. The chain uses TRBV11-3 and TRBJ2-2, with D tentatively TRBD2 (6 bases). The CDR3 length is 16 residues. Trimming took off 5 bases at V and 2 bases at J, with 15 bases between the two ends. The germline V gene has CDR1 SGHNT and CDR2 YENEEA. The variable domain in full, with the rest retrieved from reference TRBV11-3 and TRBJ2-2, is EAGVVQSPRYKIIEKKQPVAFWCNPISGHNTLYWYLQNLGQGPELLIRYENEEAVDDSQLPKDRFSAERLKGVDSTLKIQPAELGDSAVYLCASSRGEAANTGELFFGEGSRLTVL.

A note on this clone: The same CDR3 can be traced to other DNA sequences in this sample. The V and J genes are TRBV5-1 and TRBJ2-3, with 10 positions matching TRBD2. This CDR3 comprises 16 residues. V gave up 0 bases and J gave up 1 base; unmatched junction bases: 2. Per germline, CDR1 SGHRS and CDR2 YFSETQ. DNA for the CDR3: TGCGCCAGCAGCTTGGGCGGGACTAGCGGCACAGATACGCAGTATTTT. This codes for CASSLGGTSGTDTQYF. Complete variable domain (other parts from reference TRBV5-1 and TRBJ2-3): KAGVTQTPRYLIKTRGQQVTLSCSPISGHRSVSWYQQTPGQGLQFLFEYFSETQRNKGNFPGRFSGRQFSNSRSEMNVSTLELGDSALYLCASSLGGTSGTDTQYFGPGTRLTVL.

V and J are TRBV9 and TRBJ2-7; tentatively, D is TRBD2 (5 bases). The CDR3 extends over 15 amino acids. Germline CDR1 is SGDLS and CDR2 is YYNGEE. The V gene lost 1 base and the J gene lost 3 bases, with 14 bases spanning the gap. CDR3: CASSVRPDSDYEQYF. Written as DNA, the CDR3 is TGTGCCAGCAGCGTAAGGCCGGACTCAGACTACGAGCAGTACTTC.

The rearrangement uses TRBV2 and TRBJ2-3; 11 nucleotides line up with TRBD2. V shed 6 bases and J 6 bases; nucleotides not matched to a gene: 14. The CDR3 has 17 residues. Germline V gives CDR1 SNHLY, CDR2 FYNNEI. Here the CDR3 DNA reads TGTGCCAGCAGGTCCCTTAGCGGGGGGGTCTCTGTTGATACGCAGTATTTT. Translating gives CASRSLSGGVSVDTQYF. Full variable domain (outside the CDR3, taken from reference TRBV2 and TRBJ2-3): EPEVTQTPSHQVTQMGQEVILRCVPISNHLYFYWYRQILGQKVEFLVSFYNNEISEKSEIFDDQFSVERPDGSNFTLKIRSTKLEDSAMYFCASRSLSGGVSVDTQYFGPGTRLTVL.

The chain recombines TRBV11-3 with TRBJ2-1; TRBD2 agrees at 7 bases. From germline, CDR1 is SGHNT and CDR2 YENEEA. CDR3 size: 13 residues. V dropped 3 bases and J dropped 8; count of bases not matched to a gene: 4. The CDR3 nucleotides read TGTGCCAGCAGCTTCCGCCGGGGGGATGAGCAGTTCTTC. Its protein is CASSFRRGDEQFF. Full variable domain (missing parts from reference TRBV11-3 and TRBJ2-1): EAGVVQSPRYKIIEKKQPVAFWCNPISGHNTLYWYLQNLGQGPELLIRYENEEAVDDSQLPKDRFSAERLKGVDSTLKIQPAELGDSAVYLCASSFRRGDEQFFGPGTRLTVL.

Details on this clone: Being one base from a much bigger clone, this may be a read error. This specimen includes other DNA sequences encoding the same CDR3. The rearrangement links TRBV11-2 to TRBJ2-1, with D tentatively TRBD2 (5 bases). The CDR3 extends over 14 amino acids. The V gene's germline CDR1 is SGHAT and CDR2 FQNNGV. The CDR3 protein is CASTPGAAYNEQFF. The DNA for the CDR3 is TGTGCCAGCACCCCCGGAGCGGCCTACAATGAGCAATTCTTC.

The chain is built from TRBV7-9 and TRBJ2-5; TRBD2 is a possible D gene (5 bases). Trimming cost V 7 bases and J 2 bases, with 14 bases left between them. The CDR3 loop spans 14 amino acids. Germline V gene data show CDR1 as SEHNR and CDR2 as FQNEAQ (reference sequence). CDR3 bases: TGTGCCAGCATTGCGGGCGCCGTTCAAGAGACCCAGTACTTC. Protein sequence: CASIAGAVQETQYF.

The table lists this clone with a few counts. The chain has TRBV11-2 and TRBJ1-5; D is unresolved. The CDR3 covers 12 residues. In germline, CDR1 is SGHAT, CDR2 FQNNGV. Trimming left V 4 bases short and J 5 bases short, with 6 bases between. CDR3 residues: CASSSGDQPQHF. The CDR3 nucleotides are TGTGCCAGCAGCTCCGGGGATCAGCCCCAGCATTTT.

V and J are TRBV5-6 and TRBJ1-1, with D possibly matching TRBD1 (5 bases). The CDR3 has 15 residues. CDR1 and CDR2 from the germline V gene are SGHDT and YYEEEE. V was cut by 4 bases and J by 0 bases, with 13 bases left in between. CDR3 amino acids: CASSLTDRLNTEAFF. CDR3 coding DNA: TGTGCCAGCAGCCTAACTGACAGACTGAACACTGAAGCTTTCTTT.

This chain joins TRBV7-9 and TRBJ2-1, with a possible D match to TRBD2 (5 bases). The ends were cut back, 4 bases at V and 7 bases at J, with 14 bases in the middle. The CDR3 sequence is 14 residues long. CDR1 is SEHNR, CDR2 FQNEAQ, per germline (reference sequence). CDR3 sequence (DNA): TGTGCCAGCAGCTCAACCGACCGGGAAAATGAGCAGTTCTTC. Amino acids: CASSSTDRENEQFF.